These 16 T cell receptor beta chains were all obtained from the same sample, sequenced in a study of blood T cell repertoires in COVID-19. The data were produced by immunoSEQ multiplex PCR, yet TCRdb's version contains in-frame clones alone and is incomplete. The table has about 200,000 clones, around nine tenths seen once. Sequencing was carried out using peripheral blood. These TCRs come from a man aged 55 to 70 who had recovered from COVID-19.

The rearrangement links TRBV3-1 (or the pseudogene TRBV3-2) to TRBJ2-7; 7 bases fit TRBD2. CDR3 size: 14 residues. V was clipped by 3 bases and J by 4 bases; unmatched bases: 6. Germline V gene data show CDR1 as LGHDT and CDR2 as YNNKEL (reference sequence). Here the CDR3 DNA reads TGTGCCAGCAGCCACGATGGGGGGGTATACGAGCAGTACTTC. Protein sequence: CASSHDGGVYEQYF.

The chain joins TRBV5-1 to TRBJ1-5; TRBD1 agrees at 10 bases. This CDR3 is built from 14 residues. V lost 4 bases, J lost 6 bases, and 4 bases stayed unmatched. CDR1 is SGHRS, CDR2 YFSETQ, per germline. This CDR3 is CASSDGQGGQPQHF. The CDR3 coding sequence is TGCGCCAGCAGCGACGGACAGGGGGGTCAGCCCCAGCATTTT.

The chain has TRBV5-6 and TRBJ2-1; the D gene is possibly TRBD1 (6 bases). CDR3 length: 17 residues. V lost 4 bases to trimming and J lost 0 bases, with 17 bases between them. Per the germline V gene, CDR1 is SGHDT and CDR2 is YYEEEE. CDR3 nucleotides: TGTGCCAGCAGCACCTGGGACATACCAAGCTCCTACAATGAGCAGTTCTTC. Encoded protein: CASSTWDIPSSYNEQFF. The variable domain in full, with the rest retrieved from reference TRBV5-6 and TRBJ2-1, is DAGVTQSPTHLIKTRGQQVTLRCSPKSGHDTVSWYQQALGQGPQFIFQYYEEEERQRGNFPDRFSGHQFPNYSSELNVNALLLGDSALYLCASSTWDIPSSYNEQFFGPGTRLTVL.

This chain uses TRBV28 with TRBJ1-2, with a possible D match to TRBD1 (6 bases). In germline, CDR1 is MDHEN, CDR2 SYDVKM. The CDR3 consists of 12 residues. The V end was cut by 10 bases, the J end by 4 bases, with 13 bases between. CDR3 nucleotide sequence: TGTGCCACTGGAGACAGGATCTATGGCTACACCTTC. Translation gives CATGDRIYGYTF.

This chain connects TRBV5-3 to TRBJ2-5; 12 nucleotides agree with TRBD2. TRBV5-3 is noted as an ORF with a role that remains uncertain. This CDR3 is built from 16 residues. Unmatched junction bases numbered 5, after V lost 0 bases and J lost 5 bases. This CDR3 reads CARSLELAGGPETQYF. The CDR3 DNA sequence: TGTGCCAGAAGCTTGGAACTAGCGGGGGGCCCGGAGACCCAGTACTTC.

This chain uses TRBV5-4 with TRBJ2-1, with TRBD1 identical over 7 bases. The CDR3 sequence is 13 residues long. Germline V gives CDR1 SGHNT, CDR2 YYREEE (reference sequence). V gave up 0 bases and J gave up 10 bases; unmatched junction bases: 4. CDR3: CASSLVTQGEQFF. The CDR3 nucleotides read TGTGCCAGCAGCTTGGTAACACAGGGGGAGCAGTTCTTC.

V and J are TRBV10-1 and TRBJ1-1; tentatively, D is TRBD1 (5 bases). Trimming took 6 bases from V and 1 from J, leaving 9 bases between them. Germline-derived CDR1 and CDR2 are WNHNN and SYGVQD (reference sequence). The CDR3 contains 13 residues. CDR3 coding DNA: TGCGCCAGCAGAAGACAGACGAACACTGAAGCTTTCTTT. Translated, it gives CASRRQTNTEAFF.

V gene TRBV19 combines with J gene TRBJ2-7, with 11 bases that match TRBD2. CDR3 length: 15 residues. J was trimmed by 3 bases and V by 6 bases; bases with no gene match: 7. Germline CDR1 LNHDA, CDR2 SQIVND (reference sequence). The CDR3 region has the DNA TGTGCCAGTAGCCGTACTAGCGGGAGTGGCTACGAGCAGTACTTC. This sequence encodes CASSRTSGSGYEQYF. Supplemented by reference TRBV19 and TRBJ2-7, the full variable domain reads DGGITQSPKYLFRKEGQNVTLSCEQNLNHDAMYWYRQDPGQGLRLIYYSQIVNDFQKGDIAEGYSVSREKKESFPLTVTSAQKNPTAFYLCASSRTSGSGYEQYFGPGTRLTVT.

This clone was detected once. The rearrangement links TRBV11-2 to TRBJ2-1, with unresolved D. Germline V gene data show CDR1 as SGHAT and CDR2 as FQNNGV. V gave up 0 bases and J gave up 3 bases, with 9 bases separating them. This CDR3 is 15 amino acids long. In nucleotides, the CDR3 is TGTGCCAGCAGCTTAGATCGCTTACTCTACAATGAGCAGTTCTTC. Translated, it gives CASSLDRLLYNEQFF.

This chain connects TRBV6-5 to TRBJ1-4, with 9 bases identical to TRBD1. The germline V gene has CDR1 MNHEY and CDR2 SVGAGI. The CDR3 length is 14 residues. J lost 4 bases, V lost 6 bases, and 3 bases had no gene match. CDR3 residues: CASRPGQGNEKLFF. Written as DNA, the CDR3 is TGTGCCAGCAGACCGGGACAGGGTAATGAAAAACTGTTTTTT.

The chain employs TRBV7-6 and TRBJ1-2, with 9 bases aligning to TRBD1. Germline CDR1 and CDR2: SGHVS and FNYEAQ. The CDR3 loop spans 18 amino acids. J gave up 4 bases and V 5 bases, and 17 bases lay outside the gene matches. For the CDR3, the DNA is TGTGCCAGCAGCAGTTCACAGGGGGCTGTGTGGGGACCCTATGGCTACACCTTC. Residues: CASSSSQGAVWGPYGYTF.

This chain joins TRBV9 and TRBJ1-4; D gene unclear. Germline V gene sequence: CDR1 SGDLS, CDR2 YYNGEE. V was cut by 4 bases and J by 7 bases, with 17 bases left in between. The CDR3 has 15 residues. CDR3 nucleotide sequence: TGTGCCAGCAGCACAGAGGGCCATTCGGCTGAAAAACTGTTTTTT. This gives the protein CASSTEGHSAEKLFF.

The chain recombines TRBV14 with TRBJ2-3; a possible D gene is TRBD1 (6 bases). The CDR3 runs 13 residues. Trimming pared 6 bases from V and 6 bases from J, leaving 13 bases between. Germline-derived CDR1 and CDR2 are SGHDN and FVKESK. The CDR3, as DNA: TGTGCCAGCAGACCCAGGGGATTGGATACGCAGTATTTT. Translation: CASRPRGLDTQYF.

J is TRBJ2-1 and V is TRBV10-3, with D possibly TRBD2 on 5 matching bases. The CDR3 has 13 amino acids. V lost 5 bases to trimming and J lost 6 bases, with 11 bases between them. Looked up from germline, CDR1 is ENHRY and CDR2 is SYGVKD. CDR3 in amino acids: CAISRPGSNEQFF. Here the CDR3 DNA reads TGTGCCATCAGTCGACCTGGGAGCAATGAGCAGTTCTTC.

The genes are TRBV5-6 and TRBJ1-1, with TRBD1 as a possible D gene (6 bases). Germline CDR1 is SGHDT and CDR2 is YYEEEE. Trimming shortened V by 1 base and J by 6 bases, and 13 bases separated the two germline ends. This CDR3 is built from 14 residues. CDR3: CASSLWGPGAEAFF. Written as DNA, the CDR3 is TGTGCCAGCAGCTTGTGGGGGCCCGGTGCTGAAGCTTTCTTT.

The V and J genes are TRBV19 and TRBJ1-5; possible D gene TRBD1, 5 bases. Trimming removed 6 bases at V and 2 bases at J, with 20 bases between. CDR1 LNHDA and CDR2 SQIVND come from the germline V gene (reference sequence). This CDR3 is built from 17 residues. The CDR3 is CASRISTGLGGNQPQHF. The DNA of the CDR3 is TGTGCCAGTAGGATATCCACAGGATTAGGGGGCAATCAGCCCCAGCATTTT.